This entry lists 5 T cell receptor beta chains sequenced from one sample in a study of T cell repertoires in cytomegalovirus infection. MiXCR, applied by TCRdb to the reads, yields one record per CDR3 protein. The table lists 510,000 or so distinct CDR3 sequences, about 25% of them singletons. Sequences were obtained from PBMCs. All receptors come from a human donor in good health (CMV status not recorded). Some clones in this sample may be carry-over from other donors' samples.

The DNA of the CDR3 is TGTGCCAGCAGCTTGGGCAGACAGCCCCAGCATTTT. Amino acid sequence: CASSLGRQPQHF. The J gene is TRBJ1-5, the V gene TRBV13, with D uncertain. The CDR3 consists of 12 residues. The germline V gene has CDR1 PRHDT and CDR2 FYEKMQ (reference sequence). Trimming stripped 3 bases from V and 7 bases from J, with 7 bases between.

The chain has TRBV6-5 and TRBJ2-3, with D possibly TRBD2 on 6 matching bases. Germline values: CDR1 MNHEY, CDR2 SVGAGI. CDR3 length: 15 amino acids. With 2 bases removed from V and 0 bases from J, the gap between germline ends came to 9 bases. The CDR3 spells CASSYISGSTDTQYF. CDR3 bases: TGTGCCAGCAGTTACATCAGCGGGAGCACAGATACGCAGTATTTT.

The chain employs TRBV6-6 and TRBJ2-5; TRBD1 agrees at 8 bases. Germline V gene lookup returns CDR1 MNHNY and CDR2 SVGAGI (reference sequence). V dropped 2 bases and J dropped 5; count of bases not matched to a gene: 7. The CDR3 covers 15 residues. DNA of the CDR3: TGTGCCAGCAGTTACGGGGACAGGCCATCGGAGACCCAGTACTTC. Residues: CASSYGDRPSETQYF.

In this sample, this clonotype turned up many times. The V gene is TRBV7-2, the J gene TRBJ2-7; D is possibly TRBD1 or TRBD2 (7 bases each). CDR1 and CDR2 from the germline V gene are SGHTA and FQGNSA. Trimming left V 0 bases short and J 5 bases short, with 14 bases between. The CDR3 spans 15 residues. CDR3 DNA sequence: TGTGCCAGCAGCTTAGCGCTGGGAGGGGGCAACGAGCAGTACGTC. Amino acid sequence: CASSLALGGGNEQYV.

V gene TRBV11-2 combines with J gene TRBJ2-4, with TRBD2 as a possible D gene (6 bases). Germline assignment: CDR1 SGHAT and CDR2 FQNNGV. Trimming shortened V by 5 bases and J by 3 bases, and 17 bases separated the two germline ends. The CDR3 contains 16 residues. The CDR3 spells CASSRGLSGSKNIQYF. The DNA for the CDR3 is TGTGCCAGCAGCAGGGGTCTCTCCGGGAGCAAAAACATTCAGTACTTC.